The 3 T cell receptor beta chains below all came from one sample that was sequenced in a study of beta chain features in type 1 diabetes. Expressed TCRB transcripts were sequenced after all isolated RNA was converted to cDNA. Profiling relied on immunoSEQ multiplex PCR, and the TCRdb table lists in-frame clones only, not all of them. Of about 350,000 clones in the sample, about 18% were seen once. Material: naive CD4+ T cells from blood. Receptors were obtained from a woman younger than 30 in good health.

In its sample, this clone was seen once. The V gene is TRBV29-1, the J gene TRBJ1-4; TRBD1 might be the D (5 bases). V lost 4 bases and J 1 base, leaving 7 bases between the germline ends. The CDR3 sequence is 13 residues long. Per germline, CDR1 SQVTM and CDR2 ANQGSEA. This CDR3 reads CSVAGQTNEKLFF. For the CDR3, the DNA is TGCAGCGTTGCTGGACAAACTAATGAAAAACTGTTTTTT.

The CDR3 reads CASSFTVSGANVLTF. The CDR3 region has the DNA TGCGCCAGCAGCTTTACGGTCTCTGGGGCCAACGTCCTGACTTTC. The chain links TRBV5-1 to TRBJ2-6; D unclear. The CDR3 contains 15 residues. CDR1 is SGHRS, CDR2 YFSETQ, per germline. V gave up 2 bases and J gave up 0 bases, with 6 bases separating them.

The chain is built from TRBV5-8 and TRBJ2-2, with a tentative D call TRBD1 (6 bases). Between the trimmed V and J ends, which lost 0 bases and 3 bases, there was a span of 9 bases. The CDR3 contains 15 residues. The germline V gene has CDR1 SGHTS and CDR2 YDEGEE. CDR3 sequence: CASSLDRVDTGELFF. In DNA, the CDR3 is TGTGCCAGCAGCTTGGACAGGGTGGACACCGGGGAGCTGTTTTTT.